The clone carrying this T cell receptor (beta chain) was detected a few times. The antigen remains undetermined. TCR alpha and TCR beta cDNA libraries carrying sample barcodes and UMIs came from 5'RACE with constant-segment primers. One entry per CDR3 protein, called by TCRdb with MiXCR from the 5' RACE reads. The sample lists 360,000 or so distinct CDR3 sequences, around 30% occurring once. This specimen comes from a study of T-cell memory formation after mild COVID-19. Study-level findings and limits: CD4/CD8 balance characterized clones contracting day 15 to 85, and CD4+ skew characterized later expanders. Second-wave clones peaking on day 37 lacked confirmed SARS-CoV-2 specificity.

The CDR3 sequence is 16 residues long. CDR1 is DFQATT, CDR2 SNEGSKA, per germline (reference sequence). The V end was cut by 2 bases, the J end by 0 bases, with 11 bases between. Material for sequencing was PBMCs or a T cell subset sorted from them (not recorded which). The chain joins TRBV20-1 to TRBJ1-6, with D possibly TRBD1 on 5 matching bases. The receptor's source is an adult woman who had mild COVID-19 (a few samples of this study predate the infection). Cell type and time point are not known. The CDR3 DNA sequence: TGCAGTGCTAGACATGCGGGGGGCTCCTATAATTCACCCCTCCACTTT. This encodes CSARHAGGSYNSPLHF.